This T cell receptor (beta chain) was retrieved from a study of response to subunit inactivated influenza vaccine. V was pared by 4 bases and J by 3 bases, with 6 bases of the junction left unmatched. The germline V gene encodes CDR1 SGHRS and CDR2 YFSETQ. The CDR3 is 15 amino acids. From the RT-PCR reads, TCRdb called clonotypes with MiXCR, one entry per CDR3 protein. The data hold about 180,000 distinct CDR3 sequences, with about 10% observed a single time. Overall study results and limits: Few additional T cells are recruited per seasonal influenza vaccination, authors suggested.

A note on this clonotype: The antigen is unknown.

The sequenced sample was CD8+ T cells sorted from PBMCs, obtained roughly 24 months after vaccination. The TCR was taken from a man in his fifties or sixties who received an inactivated influenza vaccine. This chain links TRBV5-1 with TRBJ1-1; 10 nucleotides match TRBD1. CDR3: CASSLATGGYTEAFF. As DNA, the CDR3 is TGCGCCAGCAGCCTAGCGACAGGGGGCTACACTGAAGCTTTCTTT.